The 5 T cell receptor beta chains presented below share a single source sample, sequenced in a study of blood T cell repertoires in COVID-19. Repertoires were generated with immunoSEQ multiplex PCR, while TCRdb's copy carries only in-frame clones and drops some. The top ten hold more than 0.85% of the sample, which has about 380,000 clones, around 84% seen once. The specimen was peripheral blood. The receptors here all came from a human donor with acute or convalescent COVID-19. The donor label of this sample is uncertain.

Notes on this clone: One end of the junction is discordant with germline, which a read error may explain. The CDR3 coding sequence is TGCGCCAGTAGCTGGGGGGGGACCTACGAGCAGTACTTC. Its protein product is CASSWGGTYEQYF. The chain uses TRBV5-1 and TRBJ2-7; 7 bases align to TRBD2. The CDR3 has 13 amino acids. The germline gives CDR1 SGHRS, CDR2 YFSETQ.

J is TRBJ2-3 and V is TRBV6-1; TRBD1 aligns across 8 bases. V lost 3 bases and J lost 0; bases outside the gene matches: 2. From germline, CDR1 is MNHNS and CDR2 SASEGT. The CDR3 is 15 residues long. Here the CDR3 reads CASSERTGSTDTQYF. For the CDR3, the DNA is TGTGCCAGCAGTGAGCGGACAGGGAGCACAGATACGCAGTATTTT.

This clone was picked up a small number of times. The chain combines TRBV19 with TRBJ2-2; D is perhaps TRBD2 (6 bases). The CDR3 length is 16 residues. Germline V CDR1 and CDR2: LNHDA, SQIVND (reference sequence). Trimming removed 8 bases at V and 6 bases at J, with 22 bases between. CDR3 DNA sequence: TGTGCCAGTGGGAGAGCGGGCCTCCCGGGGGCCGGGGAGCTGTTTTTT. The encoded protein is CASGRAGLPGAGELFF.

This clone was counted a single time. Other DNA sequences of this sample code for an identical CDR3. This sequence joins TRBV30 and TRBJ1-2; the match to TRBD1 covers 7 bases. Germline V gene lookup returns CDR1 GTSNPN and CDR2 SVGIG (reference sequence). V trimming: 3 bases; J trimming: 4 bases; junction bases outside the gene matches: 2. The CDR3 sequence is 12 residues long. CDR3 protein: CAWSRTGYGYTF. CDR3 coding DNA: TGTGCCTGGAGCCGGACAGGCTATGGCTACACCTTC.

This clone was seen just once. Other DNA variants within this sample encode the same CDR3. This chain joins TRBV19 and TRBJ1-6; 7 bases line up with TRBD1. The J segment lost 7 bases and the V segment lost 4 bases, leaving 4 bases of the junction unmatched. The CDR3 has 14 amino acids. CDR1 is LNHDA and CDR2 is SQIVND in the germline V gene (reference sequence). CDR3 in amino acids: CASSRDRVNSPLHF. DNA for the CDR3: TGTGCCAGTAGTAGAGACAGGGTGAATTCACCCCTCCACTTT. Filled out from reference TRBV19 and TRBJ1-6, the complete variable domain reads DGGITQSPKYLFRKEGQNVTLSCEQNLNHDAMYWYRQDPGQGLRLIYYSQIVNDFQKGDIAEGYSVSREKKESFPLTVTSAQKNPTAFYLCASSRDRVNSPLHFGNGTRLTVT.